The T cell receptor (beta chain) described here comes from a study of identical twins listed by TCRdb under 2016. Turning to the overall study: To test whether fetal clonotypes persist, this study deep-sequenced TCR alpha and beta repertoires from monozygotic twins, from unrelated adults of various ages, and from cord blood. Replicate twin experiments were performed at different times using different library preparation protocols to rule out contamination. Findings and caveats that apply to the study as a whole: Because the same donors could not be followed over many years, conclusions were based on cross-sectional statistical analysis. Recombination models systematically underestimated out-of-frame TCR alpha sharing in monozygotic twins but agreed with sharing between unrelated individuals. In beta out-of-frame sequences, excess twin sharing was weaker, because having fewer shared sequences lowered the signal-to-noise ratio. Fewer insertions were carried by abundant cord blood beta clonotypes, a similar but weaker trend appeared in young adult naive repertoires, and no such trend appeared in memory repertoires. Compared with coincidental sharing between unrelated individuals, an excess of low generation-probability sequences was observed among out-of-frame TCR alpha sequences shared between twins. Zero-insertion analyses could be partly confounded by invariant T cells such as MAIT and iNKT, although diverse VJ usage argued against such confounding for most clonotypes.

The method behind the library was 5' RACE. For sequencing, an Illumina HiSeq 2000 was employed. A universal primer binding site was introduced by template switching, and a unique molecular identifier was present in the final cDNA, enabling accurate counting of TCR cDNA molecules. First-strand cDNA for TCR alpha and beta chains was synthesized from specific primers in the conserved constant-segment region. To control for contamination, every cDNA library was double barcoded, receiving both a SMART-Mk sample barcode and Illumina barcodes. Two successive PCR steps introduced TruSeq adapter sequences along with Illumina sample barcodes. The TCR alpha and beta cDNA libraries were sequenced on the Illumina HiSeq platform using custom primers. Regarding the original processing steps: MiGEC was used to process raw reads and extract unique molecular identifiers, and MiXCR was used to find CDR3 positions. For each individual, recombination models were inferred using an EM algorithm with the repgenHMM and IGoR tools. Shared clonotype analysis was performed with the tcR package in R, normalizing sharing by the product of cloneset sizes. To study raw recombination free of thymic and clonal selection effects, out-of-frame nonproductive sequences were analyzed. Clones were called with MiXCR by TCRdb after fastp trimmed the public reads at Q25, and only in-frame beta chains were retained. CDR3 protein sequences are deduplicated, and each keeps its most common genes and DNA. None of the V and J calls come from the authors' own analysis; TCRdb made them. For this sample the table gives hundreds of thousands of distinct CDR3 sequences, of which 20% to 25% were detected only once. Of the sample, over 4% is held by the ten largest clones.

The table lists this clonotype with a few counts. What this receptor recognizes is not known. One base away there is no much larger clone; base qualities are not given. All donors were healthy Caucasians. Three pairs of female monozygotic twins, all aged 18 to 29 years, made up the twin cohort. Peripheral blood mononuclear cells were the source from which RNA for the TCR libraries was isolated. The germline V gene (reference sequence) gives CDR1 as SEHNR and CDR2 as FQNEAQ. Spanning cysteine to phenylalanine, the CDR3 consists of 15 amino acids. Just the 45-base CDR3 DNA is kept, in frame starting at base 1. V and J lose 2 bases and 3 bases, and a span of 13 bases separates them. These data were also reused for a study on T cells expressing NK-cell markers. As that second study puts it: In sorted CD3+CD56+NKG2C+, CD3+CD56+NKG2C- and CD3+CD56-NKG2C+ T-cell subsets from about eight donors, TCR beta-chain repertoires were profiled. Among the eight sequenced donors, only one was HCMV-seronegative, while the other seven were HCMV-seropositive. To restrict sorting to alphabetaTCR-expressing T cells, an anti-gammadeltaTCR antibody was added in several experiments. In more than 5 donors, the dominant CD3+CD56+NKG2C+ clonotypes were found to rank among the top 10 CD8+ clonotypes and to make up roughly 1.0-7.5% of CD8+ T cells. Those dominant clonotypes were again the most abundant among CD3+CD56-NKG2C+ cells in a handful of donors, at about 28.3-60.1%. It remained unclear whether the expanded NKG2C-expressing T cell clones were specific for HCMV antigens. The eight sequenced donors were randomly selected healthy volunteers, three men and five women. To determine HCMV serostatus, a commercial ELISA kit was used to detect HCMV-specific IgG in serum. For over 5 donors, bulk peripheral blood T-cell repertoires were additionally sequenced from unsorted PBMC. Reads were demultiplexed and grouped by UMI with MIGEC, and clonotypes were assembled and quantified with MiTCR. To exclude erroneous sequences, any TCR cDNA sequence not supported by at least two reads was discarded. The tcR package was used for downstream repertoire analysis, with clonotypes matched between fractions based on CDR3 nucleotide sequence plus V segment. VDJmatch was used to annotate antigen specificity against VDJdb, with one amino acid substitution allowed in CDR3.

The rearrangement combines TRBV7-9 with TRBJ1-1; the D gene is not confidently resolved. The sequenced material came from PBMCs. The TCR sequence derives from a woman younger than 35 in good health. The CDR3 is CASSLLPSRDTEAFF. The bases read TGTGCCAGCAGCTTATTACCTTCCCGGGACACTGAAGCTTTCTTT.